Following are 10 T cell receptor beta chains from one sample sequenced in a study of tumor-infiltrating lymphocytes in primary liver carcinoma. With around 500 ng total RNA as template and a constant-region primer, TCR beta cDNA was made. Nested multiplex PCR, run for three rounds with slightly modified ARM-PCR, yielded TCR beta libraries. For 10 cycles apiece, the opening two PCR rounds ran with TRBV1-TRBV30 forward primers and a C-beta reverse primer. TCRdb processed the multiplex PCR reads anew with MiXCR; each CDR3 protein has one entry. Here the sample spans 35,000 to 50,000 distinct CDR3 sequences, roughly 73% being singletons. Co-extraction of both nucleic acids (RNA and DNA) used roughly 18-32 mg of unsorted bulk tissue. The sequenced sample consisted of tumor-adjacent normal liver tissue. The receptors were sampled from a woman under 40 with primary liver carcinoma and hepatitis B virus infection.

The chain is built from TRBV6-5 and TRBJ1-3; D remains ambiguous. The germline V and J ends were trimmed by 0 bases and 2 bases, with 11 bases remaining between them. The CDR3 loop spans 16 amino acids. CDR1 and CDR2 from the germline V gene are MNHEY and SVGAGI. The CDR3 region has the DNA TGTGCCAGCAGTTACTCCCCGGATTGTGCTGGAAACACCATATATTTT. Its translation: CASSYSPDCAGNTIYF.

This sequence joins TRBV5-4 and TRBJ1-4; D is possibly TRBD1 (5 bases). CDR1 is SGHNT and CDR2 is YYREEE in the germline V gene (reference sequence). The CDR3 has 15 residues. Between the trimmed V and J ends, which lost 9 bases and 4 bases, there was a span of 19 bases. The CDR3 loop is CANSANRGLNEKLFF. As DNA, the CDR3 is TGTGCCAACAGTGCCAACCGGGGCCTTAATGAAAAACTGTTTTTT.

To note about this clonotype: In this CDR3 the conserved last residue, phenylalanine or tryptophan, is missing, so a read error is likely. This chain uses TRBV30 with TRBJ1-6; D perhaps matches TRBD1 (6 bases). V was shortened by 0 bases and J by 10 bases, with 22 bases between the two germline ends. This CDR3 has 17 residues. Germline-derived CDR1 and CDR2 are GTSNPN and SVGIG (reference sequence). The CDR3 DNA is TGTGCCTGGAGTGTACCCTCGAATTACAGGGAAGGGTCACCCCTCCACATT. It translates to CAWSVPSNYREGSPLHI.

For this clonotype: An end of the junction does not agree with germline; a read error may underlie this. The rearrangement uses TRBV5-1 and TRBJ1-4; D is possibly TRBD1 (5 bases). Germline CDR1 reads SGHRS; CDR2 reads YFSETQ. This CDR3 has 16 amino acids. The CDR3 here is CAGSLRPGTGNEKLFF. The CDR3 DNA sequence: TGCGCCGGCAGCTTACGTCCTGGGACGGGAAATGAAAAACTGTTTTTT.

About this clonotype itself: Given the absence of the conserved phenylalanine or tryptophan at the CDR3 end, a read error is likely. The gene calls are TRBV6-1 and TRBJ2-6; perhaps TRBD2 as D (5 bases). There are 15 residues in the CDR3. The germline V gene encodes CDR1 MNHNS and CDR2 SASEGT. The ends were cut back, 3 bases at V and 3 bases at J, with 9 bases in the middle. CDR3 DNA: TGTGCCAGCAGTGATCGGGGAAGTGGGGCCAACGTCCTGACTTCA. This sequence encodes CASSDRGSGANVLTS.

In the case of this clonotype: A much more abundant neighbour one base away suggests this may be a read error. V and J are TRBV28 and TRBJ2-1; 8 bases map to TRBD1. The V gene's germline CDR1 is MDHEN and CDR2 SYDVKM. This CDR3 is 15 amino acids long. The CDR3 sequence: CTSKPTGTGYNEQFF. The CDR3 nucleotides read TGTACCAGCAAACCAACCGGGACAGGCTACAATGAGCAGTTCTTC. Full variable domain (outside the CDR3, taken from reference TRBV28 and TRBJ2-1): DVKVTQSSRYLVKRTGEKVFLECVQDMDHENMFWYRQDPGLGLRLIYFSYDVKMKEKGDIPEGYSVSREKKERFSLILESASTNQTSMYLCTSKPTGTGYNEQFFGPGTRLTVL.

In regard to this clonotype: The junction differs from germline at one of its ends, possibly a read error. V is TRBV4-2 and J is TRBJ2-7; D is ambiguous. The CDR3 is 13 amino acids. CDR1 is LGHNA, CDR2 YNFKEQ, per germline. The CDR3: CAGSQPGEYGQYF. CDR3 bases: TGTGCCGGTAGCCAACCAGGCGAGTACGGGCAGTACTTC.

Comment on this clonotype: A much bigger clone sits one base away, suggesting this may be a read error. This chain joins TRBV6-1 and TRBJ1-1; D call uncertain. In germline, CDR1 is MNHNS, CDR2 SASEGT. The length of the CDR3 is 14 residues. The V and J ends lost 4 bases and 8 bases respectively, with 17 bases between them. For the CDR3, the DNA is TGTGCCAGCAGTGCAAGCGTCCCCTTCAAGGAAGCTTTCTTT. Translation: CASSASVPFKEAFF.

This clonotype appeared many times. The CDR3 protein is CASSYSIVSMTQYF. The CDR3 bases are TGTGCCAGCAGTTACTCGATCGTTTCCATGACCCAGTACTTC. The gene calls are TRBV6-2 or TRBV6-3 and TRBJ2-5, with no clear D. Germline CDR1 and CDR2: MNHEY and SVGEGT. V lost 0 bases, J lost 7 bases, and 12 bases lay in between. This CDR3 contains 14 residues.

This chain connects TRBV20-1 to TRBJ2-1, with 8 positions matching TRBD2. This CDR3 is 13 amino acids long. Germline values: CDR1 DFQATT, CDR2 SNEGSKA (reference sequence). The J segment lost 7 bases and the V segment lost 6 bases, leaving 8 bases of the junction unmatched. The chain's CDR3 is CSASGGVGNEQFF. Written as DNA, the CDR3 is TGCAGTGCAAGCGGGGGTGTTGGGAATGAGCAGTTCTTC.